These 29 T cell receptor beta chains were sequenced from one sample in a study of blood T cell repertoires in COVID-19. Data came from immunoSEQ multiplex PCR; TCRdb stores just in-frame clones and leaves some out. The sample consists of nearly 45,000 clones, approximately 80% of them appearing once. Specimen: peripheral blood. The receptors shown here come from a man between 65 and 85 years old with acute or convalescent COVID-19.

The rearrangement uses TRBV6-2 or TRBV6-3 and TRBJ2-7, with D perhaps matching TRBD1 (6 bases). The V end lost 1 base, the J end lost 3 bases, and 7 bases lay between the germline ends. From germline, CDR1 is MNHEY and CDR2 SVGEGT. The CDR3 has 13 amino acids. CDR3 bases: TGTGCCAGCAGTTACTGGGACAACTACGAGCAGTACTTC. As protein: CASSYWDNYEQYF.

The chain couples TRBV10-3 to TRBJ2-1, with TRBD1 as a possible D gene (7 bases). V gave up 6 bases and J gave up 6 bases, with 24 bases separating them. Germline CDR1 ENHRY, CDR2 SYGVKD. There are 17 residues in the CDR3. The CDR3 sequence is CAISNSYGGTVLNEQFF. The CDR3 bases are TGTGCCATCAGCAATTCTTACGGCGGGACAGTCCTCAATGAGCAGTTCTTC.

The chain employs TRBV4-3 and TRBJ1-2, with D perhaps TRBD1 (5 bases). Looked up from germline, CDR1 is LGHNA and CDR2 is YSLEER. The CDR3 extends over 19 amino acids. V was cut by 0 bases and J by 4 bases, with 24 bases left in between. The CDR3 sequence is CASSQDDPSDRFLSYGYTF. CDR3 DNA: TGCGCCAGCAGCCAAGATGACCCAAGTGACAGATTCCTTTCCTATGGCTACACCTTC.

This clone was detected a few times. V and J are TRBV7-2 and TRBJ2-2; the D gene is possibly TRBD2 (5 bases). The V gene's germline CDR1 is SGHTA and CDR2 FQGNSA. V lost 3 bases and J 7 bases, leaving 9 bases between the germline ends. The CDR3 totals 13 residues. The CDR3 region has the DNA TGTGCCAGCAGCTTCGAGGGAGACGGGGAGCTGTTTTTT. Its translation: CASSFEGDGELFF. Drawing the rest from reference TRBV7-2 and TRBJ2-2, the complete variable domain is GAGVSQSPSNKVTEKGKDVELRCDPISGHTALYWYRQSLGQGLEFLIYFQGNSAPDKSGLPSDRFSAERTGGSVSTLTIQRTQQEDSAVYLCASSFEGDGELFFGEGSRLTVL.

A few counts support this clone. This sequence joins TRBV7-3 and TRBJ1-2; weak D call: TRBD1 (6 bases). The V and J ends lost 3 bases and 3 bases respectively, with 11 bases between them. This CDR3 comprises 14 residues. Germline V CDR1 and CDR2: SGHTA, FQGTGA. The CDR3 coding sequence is TGTGCCAGCAGCTTGGGGGCGAGCGACTATGGCTACACCTTC. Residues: CASSLGASDYGYTF.

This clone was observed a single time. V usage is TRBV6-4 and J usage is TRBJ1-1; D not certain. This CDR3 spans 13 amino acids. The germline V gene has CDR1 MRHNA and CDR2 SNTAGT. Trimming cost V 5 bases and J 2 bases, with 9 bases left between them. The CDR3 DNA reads TGTGCCAGCAGTTTGGGCTTTAACACTGAAGCTTTCTTT. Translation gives CASSLGFNTEAFF.

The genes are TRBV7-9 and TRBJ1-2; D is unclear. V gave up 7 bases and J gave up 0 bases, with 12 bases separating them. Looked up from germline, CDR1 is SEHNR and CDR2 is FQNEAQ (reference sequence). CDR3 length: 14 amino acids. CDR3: CASTVAGTNYGYTF. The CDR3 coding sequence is TGTGCCAGCACCGTTGCAGGAACTAACTATGGCTACACCTTC.

The CDR3: CASSQEPRVNTEAFF. The CDR3 bases are TGTGCCAGCAGCCAAGAACCCCGGGTGAACACTGAAGCTTTCTTT. The V call is TRBV14, the J call TRBJ1-1; D unresolved. The CDR3 spans 15 residues. CDR1 and CDR2 from the germline V gene are SGHDN and FVKESK. V lost 0 bases to trimming and J lost 0 bases, with 8 bases between them.

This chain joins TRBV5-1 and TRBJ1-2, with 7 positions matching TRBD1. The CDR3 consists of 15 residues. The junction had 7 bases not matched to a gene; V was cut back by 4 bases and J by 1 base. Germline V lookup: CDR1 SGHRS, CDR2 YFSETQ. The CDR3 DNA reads TGCGCCAGCAGCCAACAGGGGAACTTTAACTATGGCTACACCTTC. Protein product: CASSQQGNFNYGYTF.

The CDR3: CASSIGTGGFNYGYTF. CDR3 nucleotide sequence: TGTGCCAGTAGTATTGGGACAGGGGGTTTCAACTATGGCTACACCTTC. The chain links TRBV19 to TRBJ1-2; 11 bases map to TRBD1. Germline-derived CDR1 and CDR2 are LNHDA and SQIVND (reference sequence). Trimming removed 3 bases from V and 2 bases from J; junction bases left unmatched: 5. This CDR3 is 16 amino acids long.

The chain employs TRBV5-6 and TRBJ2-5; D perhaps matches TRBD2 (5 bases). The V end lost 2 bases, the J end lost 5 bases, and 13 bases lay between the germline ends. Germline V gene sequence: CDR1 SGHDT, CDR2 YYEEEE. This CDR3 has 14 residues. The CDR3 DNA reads TGTGCCAGCAGCTTAACGCACGGGGTGGAGACCCAGTACTTC. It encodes CASSLTHGVETQYF.

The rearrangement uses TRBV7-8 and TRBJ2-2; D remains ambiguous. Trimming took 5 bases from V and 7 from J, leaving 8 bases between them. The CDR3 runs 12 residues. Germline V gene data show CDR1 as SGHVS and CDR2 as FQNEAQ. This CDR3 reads CASSPVLGELFF. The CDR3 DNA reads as TGTGCCAGCAGCCCCGTCCTCGGGGAGCTGTTTTTT.

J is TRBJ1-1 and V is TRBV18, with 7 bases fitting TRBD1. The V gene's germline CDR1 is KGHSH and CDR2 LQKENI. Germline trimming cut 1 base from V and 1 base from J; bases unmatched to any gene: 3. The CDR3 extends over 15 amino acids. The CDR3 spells CASSPQRTGNTEAFF. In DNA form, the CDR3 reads TGTGCCAGCTCACCACAACGGACAGGGAACACTGAAGCTTTCTTT.

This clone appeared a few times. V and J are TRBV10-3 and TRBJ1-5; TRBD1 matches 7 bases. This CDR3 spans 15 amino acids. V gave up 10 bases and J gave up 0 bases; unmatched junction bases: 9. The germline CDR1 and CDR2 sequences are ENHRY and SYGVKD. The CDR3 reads CATRQGPYSNQPQHF. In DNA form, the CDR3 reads TGTGCCACTAGACAGGGTCCCTATAGCAATCAGCCCCAGCATTTT.

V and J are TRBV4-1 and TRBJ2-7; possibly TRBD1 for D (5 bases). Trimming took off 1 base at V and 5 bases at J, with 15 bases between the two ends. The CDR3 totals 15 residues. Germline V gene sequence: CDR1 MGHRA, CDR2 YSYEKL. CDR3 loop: CASSQGVQGKDEQYF. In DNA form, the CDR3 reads TGCGCCAGCAGCCAAGGCGTTCAGGGTAAAGACGAGCAGTACTTC.

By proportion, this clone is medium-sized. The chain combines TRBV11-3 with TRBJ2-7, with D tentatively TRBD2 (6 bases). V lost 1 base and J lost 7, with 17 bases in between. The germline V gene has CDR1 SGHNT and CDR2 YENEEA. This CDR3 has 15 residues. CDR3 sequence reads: CASSLGGDISREQYF. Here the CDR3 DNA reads TGTGCCAGCAGCTTAGGCGGGGATATATCGCGGGAGCAGTACTTC. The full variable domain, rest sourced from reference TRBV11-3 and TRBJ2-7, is EAGVVQSPRYKIIEKKQPVAFWCNPISGHNTLYWYLQNLGQGPELLIRYENEEAVDDSQLPKDRFSAERLKGVDSTLKIQPAELGDSAVYLCASSLGGDISREQYFGPGTRLTVT.

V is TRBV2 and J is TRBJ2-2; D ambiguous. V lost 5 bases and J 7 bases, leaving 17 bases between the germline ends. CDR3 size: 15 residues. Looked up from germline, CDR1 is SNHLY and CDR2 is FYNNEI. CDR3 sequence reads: CASSLRTRVFGELFF. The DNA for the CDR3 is TGTGCCAGCAGTTTGCGTACTCGAGTGTTCGGGGAGCTGTTTTTT. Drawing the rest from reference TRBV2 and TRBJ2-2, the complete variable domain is EPEVTQTPSHQVTQMGQEVILRCVPISNHLYFYWYRQILGQKVEFLVSFYNNEISEKSEIFDDQFSVERPDGSNFTLKIRSTKLEDSAMYFCASSLRTRVFGELFFGEGSRLTVL.

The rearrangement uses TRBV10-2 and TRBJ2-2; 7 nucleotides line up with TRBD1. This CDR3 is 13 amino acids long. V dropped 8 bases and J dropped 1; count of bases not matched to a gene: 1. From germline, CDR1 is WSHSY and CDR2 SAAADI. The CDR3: CASRDRNTGELFF. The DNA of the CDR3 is TGCGCCAGCCGGGACAGGAACACCGGGGAGCTGTTTTTT.

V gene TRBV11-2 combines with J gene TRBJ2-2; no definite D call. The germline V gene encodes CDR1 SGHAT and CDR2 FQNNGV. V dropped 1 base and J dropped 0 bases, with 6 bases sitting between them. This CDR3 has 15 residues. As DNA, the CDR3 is TGTGCCAGCAGCTTAGGGCTCTCGAACACCGGGGAGCTGTTTTTT. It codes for CASSLGLSNTGELFF. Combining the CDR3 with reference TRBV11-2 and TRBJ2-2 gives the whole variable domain EAGVAQSPRYKIIEKRQSVAFWCNPISGHATLYWYQQILGQGPKLLIQFQNNGVVDDSQLPKDRFSAERLKGVDSTLKIQPAKLEDSAVYLCASSLGLSNTGELFFGEGSRLTVL.

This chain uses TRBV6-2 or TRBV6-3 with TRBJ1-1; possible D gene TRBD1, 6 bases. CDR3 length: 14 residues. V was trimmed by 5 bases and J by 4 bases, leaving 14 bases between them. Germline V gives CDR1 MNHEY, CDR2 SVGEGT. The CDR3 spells CASSPSRGITEAFF. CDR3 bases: TGTGCCAGCAGTCCGAGCAGGGGTATCACTGAAGCTTTCTTT.

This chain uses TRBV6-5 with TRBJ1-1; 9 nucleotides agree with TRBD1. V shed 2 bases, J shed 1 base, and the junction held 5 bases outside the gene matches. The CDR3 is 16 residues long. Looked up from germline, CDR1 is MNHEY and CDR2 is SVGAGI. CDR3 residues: CASSYRDREGNTEAFF. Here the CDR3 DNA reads TGTGCCAGCAGTTACAGGGACAGGGAGGGGAACACTGAAGCTTTCTTT.

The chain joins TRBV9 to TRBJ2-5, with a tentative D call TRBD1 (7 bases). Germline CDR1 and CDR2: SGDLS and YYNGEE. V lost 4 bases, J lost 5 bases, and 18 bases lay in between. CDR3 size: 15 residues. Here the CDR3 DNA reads TGTGCCAGCAGCCCTGAGGAGGGGGCGGGGGAGACCCAGTACTTC. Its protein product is CASSPEEGAGETQYF.

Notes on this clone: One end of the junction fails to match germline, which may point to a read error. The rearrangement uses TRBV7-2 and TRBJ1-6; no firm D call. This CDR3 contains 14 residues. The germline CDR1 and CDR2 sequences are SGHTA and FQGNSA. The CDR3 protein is CASSLHSSNSALHF. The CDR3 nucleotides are TGTGCCAGCAGCTTACACAGCTCAAATTCAGCCCTCCACTTT.

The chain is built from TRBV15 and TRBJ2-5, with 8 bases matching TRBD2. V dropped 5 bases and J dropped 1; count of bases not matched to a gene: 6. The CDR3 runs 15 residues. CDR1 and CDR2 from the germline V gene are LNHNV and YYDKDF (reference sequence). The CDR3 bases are TGTGCCACCAGCTTTCTACGGGGGGGCCAAGAGACCCAGTACTTC. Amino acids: CATSFLRGGQETQYF. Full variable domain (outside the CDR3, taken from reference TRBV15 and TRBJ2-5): DAMVIQNPRYQVTQFGKPVTLSCSQTLNHNVMYWYQQKSSQAPKLLFHYYDKDFNNEADTPDNFQSRRPNTSFCFLDIRSPGLGDTAMYLCATSFLRGGQETQYFGPGTRLLVL.

CDR3 sequence: CASSHLIGNTEAFF. The CDR3 nucleotides read TGTGCCAGCAGTCACCTAATCGGGAACACTGAAGCTTTCTTT. This sequence joins TRBV25-1 and TRBJ1-1; D remains ambiguous. V was cut by 5 bases and J by 1 base, with 11 bases left in between. This CDR3 has 14 residues. The germline gives CDR1 MGHDK, CDR2 SYGVNS.

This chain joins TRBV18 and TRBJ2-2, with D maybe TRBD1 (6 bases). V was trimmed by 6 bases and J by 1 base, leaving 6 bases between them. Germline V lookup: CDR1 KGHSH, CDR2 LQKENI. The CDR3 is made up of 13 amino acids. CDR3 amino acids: CASSTGNTGELFF. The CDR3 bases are TGTGCCAGCTCGACAGGGAACACCGGGGAGCTGTTTTTT.

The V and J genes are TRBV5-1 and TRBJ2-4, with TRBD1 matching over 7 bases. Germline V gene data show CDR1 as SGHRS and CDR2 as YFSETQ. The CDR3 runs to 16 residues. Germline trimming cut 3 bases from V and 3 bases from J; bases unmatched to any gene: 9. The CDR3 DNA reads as TGCGCCAGCAGCTCGGGACAGATCATGGACAAAAACATTCAGTACTTC. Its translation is CASSSGQIMDKNIQYF.

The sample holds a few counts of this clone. The CDR3 protein is CASSIRDRQSSYNSPLHF. Here the CDR3 DNA reads TGTGCCAGCAGCATCCGGGACAGGCAGAGCTCCTATAATTCACCCCTCCACTTT. This rearrangement joins TRBV21-1 to TRBJ1-6; the table's D call TRBD1 went unverified against the DNA. TRBV21-1 is described as a pseudogene. The CDR3 loop spans 18 amino acids.

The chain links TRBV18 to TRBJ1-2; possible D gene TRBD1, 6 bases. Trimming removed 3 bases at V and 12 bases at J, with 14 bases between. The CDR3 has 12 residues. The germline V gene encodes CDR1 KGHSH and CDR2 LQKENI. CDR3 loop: CASSPQLGAHTF. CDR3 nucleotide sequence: TGTGCCAGCTCACCGCAGCTGGGGGCCCACACCTTC.